The entry that follows covers one T cell receptor (beta chain) sequence. The target antigen is unknown. The data were taken from a study of T-cell memory formation after mild COVID-19. As for the study in general: Clusters were largely donor specific. Whole-study results and caveats: Among clones contracting day 15 to 85, CD4/CD8 was balanced, whereas later expanders leaned CD4+.

Using its own MiXCR run on the 5' RACE reads, TCRdb lists one record per CDR3 protein. The sample comprises roughly 260,000 distinct CDR3 sequences, around 15% of which are singletons, and 3.5% to 4% rests with the top ten. The CDR3 sequence is 12 residues long. Germline V gives CDR1 SGHDT, CDR2 YYEEEE. Trimming cost V 3 bases and J 8 bases, with 10 bases left between them. The receptor comes from a young man who had mild COVID-19 (a few samples of this study predate the infection). Cell type and time point are not known. The V call is TRBV5-6, the J call TRBJ2-3; possible D gene TRBD2, 6 bases. Sequencing input: PBMCs or a T cell subset sorted from them (not recorded which). CDR3 nucleotide sequence: TGTGCCAGCAGCTCCTCTAGCGTTACGCAGTATTTT. This translates into CASSSSSVTQYF. Using reference TRBV5-6 and TRBJ2-3 for the parts outside the CDR3, the full variable domain is DAGVTQSPTHLIKTRGQQVTLRCSPKSGHDTVSWYQQALGQGPQFIFQYYEEEERQRGNFPDRFSGHQFPNYSSELNVNALLLGDSALYLCASSSSSVTQYFGPGTRLTVL.